Here is one T cell receptor (beta chain) with its context. CDR1 is MDHEN and CDR2 is SYDVKM in the germline V gene. CDR3 length: 14 residues. V dropped 5 bases and J dropped 6 bases, with 11 bases sitting between them. This PCR relied on a set of 60 Vbeta primers and 13 Jbeta primers. The assay was immunoSEQ multiplex PCR, and TCRdb's table has in-frame clones only and misses some. Of roughly 200,000 clones in the sample, 77% were seen once. The sample belongs to a study of cytomegalovirus exposure and HLA in healthy donors. The chain recombines TRBV28 with TRBJ1-6; D remains ambiguous. This TCR was sampled from a woman in her sixties in good health and CMV-seropositive. Sequenced: PBMCs. The CDR3 nucleotides are TGTGCCAGCAGTAGACTCCAAACTAATTCACCCCTCCACTTT. Translating gives CASSRLQTNSPLHF.